These T cell receptor beta chains were read from a single sample in a study of cytomegalovirus exposure and HLA in healthy donors. Assay used: immunoSEQ multiplex PCR; TCRdb lists only in-frame clones, some missing. The data contain about 41,000 clones, around 85% of them seen just once; the ten biggest clones take up approximately 3%. Sequences were obtained from PBMCs. The source of these receptors is a man aged 45-60 years in good health and CMV-seronegative. Each CDR3 is given without its conserved first and last residue. Not all rows give a size; the values are once, few, many and, for expanded clones, a class.

j_call: TRBJ1-6
clone_size: .
v_call: TRBV6-1
cdr3_aa: ASSELGLNSPLH

j_call: TRBJ2-2
clone_size: few
v_call: TRBV5-6
cdr3_aa: ASSPLGKANTGELF

j_call: TRBJ2-3
clone_size: once
v_call: TRBV7-2
cdr3_aa: ASSSRSGTDTQY

j_call: TRBJ1-4
clone_size: .
v_call: TRBV2
cdr3_aa: ASSTGLPEKLF

j_call: TRBJ2-2
clone_size: once
v_call: TRBV5-1
cdr3_aa: ASSLWGGSGGELF

j_call: TRBJ2-6
clone_size: .
v_call: TRBV10-3
cdr3_aa: AITDSSGANVLT

j_call: TRBJ2-3
clone_size: few
v_call: TRBV2
cdr3_aa: ASSEGIGGDGDTQY

j_call: TRBJ1-5
clone_size: .
v_call: TRBV19
cdr3_aa: ASRRGVNQPQH

j_call: TRBJ1-5
clone_size: .
v_call: TRBV2
cdr3_aa: ASRLSLSNQPQH

j_call: TRBJ1-2
clone_size: .
v_call: TRBV28
cdr3_aa: ASSPSNYGYT

j_call: TRBJ2-7
clone_size: .
v_call: TRBV27
cdr3_aa: ASSLSPTRALAYEQY

j_call: TRBJ2-2
clone_size: .
v_call: TRBV5-1
cdr3_aa: ASSATSNGELF

j_call: TRBJ2-2
clone_size: .
v_call: TRBV5-1
cdr3_aa: ASSLQGARTGELF

j_call: TRBJ1-6
clone_size: .
v_call: TRBV7-9
cdr3_aa: ASSQSNRGLDSPLH

j_call: TRBJ2-3
clone_size: .
v_call: TRBV6-6
cdr3_aa: ASSGLGGTDTQY

j_call: TRBJ2-1
clone_size: once
v_call: TRBV6-1
cdr3_aa: ASSVALPGQSYNEQF

j_call: TRBJ2-3
clone_size: .
v_call: TRBV6-4
cdr3_aa: ASSERGGETDTQY

j_call: TRBJ1-1
clone_size: once
v_call: TRBV5-5
cdr3_aa: ASSGGGTEAF

j_call: TRBJ1-5
clone_size: .
v_call: TRBV5-5
cdr3_aa: ASSRSGPNFSNQPQH

j_call: TRBJ1-2
clone_size: .
v_call: TRBV27
cdr3_aa: ASSLDGGQFGYT

j_call: TRBJ1-2
clone_size: .
v_call: TRBV27
cdr3_aa: ASSGSGGRGYGYT

j_call: TRBJ2-5
clone_size: .
v_call: TRBV15
cdr3_aa: ATSGGQGRLETQY

j_call: TRBJ1-2
clone_size: .
v_call: TRBV6-6
cdr3_aa: ASSYSGGSNYGYT

j_call: TRBJ2-3
clone_size: few
v_call: TRBV7-3
cdr3_aa: ASSAFGAGDTQY

j_call: TRBJ2-7
clone_size: .
v_call: TRBV29-1
cdr3_aa: SVEGGPNEQY

j_call: TRBJ2-3
clone_size: .
v_call: TRBV10-3
cdr3_aa: AISTDLADTQY

j_call: TRBJ1-5
clone_size: .
v_call: TRBV19
cdr3_aa: ASSIGTVFQPQH

j_call: TRBJ1-1
clone_size: .
v_call: TRBV9
cdr3_aa: ASSVTVETEAF

j_call: TRBJ1-6
clone_size: once
v_call: TRBV6-5
cdr3_aa: ASSYGGQGGSPLH